Following are 19 T cell receptor beta chains from one sample sequenced in a study of blood T cells in healthy people across ages. The use of a sample-barcoded 5' primer and a J-beta primer mix characterized a second PCR of 7 to 11 cycles. In TCRdb, the 5' RACE reads were re-called with MiXCR into one record per CDR3 protein. The sample yields some 1.5 million distinct CDR3 sequences, roughly 27% seen once. Sequenced sample: blood. All receptors come from a woman aged 25 to 39 in good health.

This clonotype was seen at least ten times. The chain has TRBV12-3 or TRBV12-4 and TRBJ2-7; maybe TRBD1 (6 bases). The CDR3 has 14 residues. The ends were cut back, 1 base at V and 6 bases at J, with 13 bases in the middle. The CDR3 reads CASSLGPGVREQYF. The CDR3 DNA reads TGTGCCAGCAGTTTAGGGCCAGGGGTTCGCGAGCAGTACTTC.

This chain links TRBV7-2 with TRBJ1-1; 7 bases agree with TRBD1. The CDR3 has 14 amino acids. The ends lost 5 bases at V and 4 bases at J; junction bases unmatched: 7. From germline, CDR1 is SGHTA and CDR2 FQGNSA. For the CDR3, the DNA is TGTGCCAGCAGCGTGCGACAGGGTGGCACTGAAGCTTTCTTT. Amino acids: CASSVRQGGTEAFF.

Many counts were recorded for this clonotype. The V gene is TRBV7-6, the J gene TRBJ1-2; TRBD1 agrees at 9 bases. CDR3 length: 13 residues. The J segment lost 8 bases and the V segment lost 6 bases, leaving 7 bases of the junction unmatched. Germline CDR1 SGHVS, CDR2 FNYEAQ. The DNA for the CDR3 is TGTGCCAGCAGTTCAGGACAGGGGAGAGGCTACACCTTC. It is translated as CASSSGQGRGYTF.

This clonotype has just a few counts. This chain joins TRBV6-6 and TRBJ2-7; TRBD2 might be the D (6 bases). The CDR3 has 15 amino acids. Per the germline V gene, CDR1 is MNHNY and CDR2 is SVGAGI (reference sequence). Between the trimmed V and J ends, which lost 5 bases and 3 bases, there was a span of 17 bases. The DNA for the CDR3 is TGTGCCAGCAGTCGGGACTCAAACCCTAACTACGAGCAGTACTTC. Residues: CASSRDSNPNYEQYF.

As regards this clonotype: A much more abundant neighbour one base away suggests this may be a read error. The V and J genes are TRBV9 and TRBJ2-3; maybe TRBD2 (6 bases). The CDR3 is 14 amino acids. Germline CDR1 reads SGDLS; CDR2 reads YYNGEE. This CDR3 reads CVSSVAARADTQYF. For the CDR3, the DNA is TGTGTCAGCAGCGTAGCGGCCCGGGCAGATACGCAGTATTTT. Variable domain in full (rest from reference TRBV9 and TRBJ2-3): DSGVTQTPKHLITATGQRVTLRCSPRSGDLSVYWYQQSLDQGLQFLIQYYNGEERAKGNILERFSAQQFPDLHSELNLSSLELGDSALYFCVSSVAARADTQYFGPGTRLTVL.

This clonotype was recorded a few times. CDR3 residues: CASSIAGAKNIQYF. The CDR3 nucleotides read TGTGCCAGTAGTATAGCGGGAGCCAAAAACATTCAGTACTTC. This chain joins TRBV19 and TRBJ2-4; D is ambiguous. The V and J ends lost 1 base and 0 bases respectively, with 4 bases between them. The CDR3 sequence is 14 residues long. Germline V gives CDR1 LNHDA, CDR2 SQIVND (reference sequence).

This clonotype was picked up many times. V usage is TRBV20-1 and J usage is TRBJ2-1; 7 nucleotides match TRBD2. The J segment lost 7 bases and the V segment lost 6 bases, leaving 12 bases of the junction unmatched. This CDR3 has 14 residues. CDR1 is DFQATT, CDR2 SNEGSKA, per germline (reference sequence). The CDR3 region is CSATRAGVGNEQFF. CDR3 coding DNA: TGCAGTGCCACCCGGGCGGGGGTGGGAAATGAGCAGTTCTTC.

The J gene is TRBJ2-1, the V gene TRBV10-3; 14 bases align to TRBD2. The trim removed 3 bases at V and 9 bases at J, leaving 7 bases unmatched. The CDR3 has 16 residues. Germline CDR1 ENHRY, CDR2 SYGVKD. This CDR3 reads CAISDPRTSGGLEQFF. CDR3 in DNA: TGTGCCATCAGTGATCCCCGGACTAGCGGGGGGCTTGAGCAGTTCTTC.

There are a few counts of this clonotype. The J gene is TRBJ2-1, the V gene TRBV12-3 or TRBV12-4, with 7 bases lining up with TRBD2. Trimming took 1 base from V and 10 from J; bases not matched to a gene: 10. The CDR3 totals 15 residues. CDR3 in DNA: TGTGCCAGCAGTTTAGTAAGGCTAGCGGTTAGGGAGCAGTTCTTC. Translated, it gives CASSLVRLAVREQFF.

Worth noting for this clonotype: This clone may be a read error of a much larger clone one base away. The CDR3 DNA reads as TGTGCCAGCAGCAGGACTAGCAGGAGCTCTGGGGCCAACGTCCTGACTTTC. It translates to CASSRTSRSSGANVLTF. J is TRBJ2-6 and V is TRBV7-3, with 8 bases that match TRBD2. Germline CDR1 SGHTA, CDR2 FQGTGA. After removal of 5 bases from V and 0 bases from J, the junction contained 6 bases not matched to a gene. The CDR3 covers 17 residues.

The genes are TRBV9 and TRBJ2-5, with D unresolved. The germline gives CDR1 SGDLS, CDR2 YYNGEE. CDR3 length: 15 residues. Trimming took 0 bases from V and 1 from J, leaving 10 bases between them. The CDR3 nucleotides read TGTGCCAGCAGCGTAGAGGGCCGAGGCCAAGAGACCCAGTACTTC. Translating it yields CASSVEGRGQETQYF.

The CDR3 loop reads CASSKGADPGVYEQYF. The DNA of the CDR3 is TGTGCCAGCAGCAAGGGAGCGGACCCTGGGGTCTACGAGCAGTACTTC. The chain combines TRBV6-2 or TRBV6-3 with TRBJ2-7; possibly TRBD2 for D (5 bases). From germline, CDR1 is MNHEY and CDR2 SVGEGT. This CDR3 has 16 residues. V was clipped by 6 bases and J by 3 bases, with 21 bases between them.

V usage is TRBV6-4 and J usage is TRBJ1-1, with D unresolved. Germline values: CDR1 MRHNA, CDR2 SNTAGT. The length of the CDR3 is 13 residues. V lost 8 bases to trimming and J lost 0 bases, with 10 bases between them. The DNA of the CDR3 is TGTGCCAGCGCCCGGAATATGAACACTGAAGCTTTCTTT. This codes for CASARNMNTEAFF.

This clonotype has a handful of counts. V and J are TRBV7-2 and TRBJ2-1; 8 bases are shared with TRBD2. The germline gives CDR1 SGHTA, CDR2 FQGNSA. V gave up 2 bases and J gave up 2 bases; unmatched junction bases: 2. The CDR3 is made up of 15 amino acids. The chain's CDR3 is CASSLQAGAYNEQFF. The CDR3 DNA follows: TGTGCCAGCAGCTTACAAGCGGGGGCCTACAATGAGCAGTTCTTC.

The V call is TRBV6-1, the J call TRBJ2-1, with a tentative D call TRBD2 (5 bases). The germline V gene encodes CDR1 MNHNS and CDR2 SASEGT. Trimming shortened V by 8 bases and J by 1 base, and 18 bases separated the two germline ends. The CDR3 has 16 residues. DNA for the CDR3: TGTGCCAGCGGTAGGGCGGCGGGTGTATCCTACAATGAGCAGTTCTTC. It is translated as CASGRAAGVSYNEQFF.

This clonotype was picked up a small number of times. V usage is TRBV25-1 and J usage is TRBJ2-1; 10 bases agree with TRBD2. V lost 4 bases, J lost 8 bases, and 8 bases stayed unmatched. In germline, CDR1 is MGHDK, CDR2 SYGVNS. CDR3 length: 15 residues. CDR3 sequence (DNA): TGTGCCAGCAGTGGCTCTAGCGGGAGTGAGGATGAGCAGTTCTTC. Translated, it gives CASSGSSGSEDEQFF. The full variable domain, completed using reference TRBV25-1 and TRBJ2-1, is EADIYQTPRYLVIGTGKKITLECSQTMGHDKMYWYQQDPGMELHLIHYSYGVNSTEKGDLSSESTVSRIRTEHFPLTLESARPSHTSQYLCASSGSSGSEDEQFFGPGTRLTVL.

In its sample, this clonotype was seen a few times. The chain links TRBV6-6 to TRBJ2-4, with TRBD1 identical over 8 bases. The J call may be in error: the DNA end matches TRBJ2-7 better. This CDR3 comprises 14 residues. Germline values: CDR1 MNHNY, CDR2 SVGAGI (reference sequence). Here the CDR3 reads CASRTGTGIYEQYF. CDR3 sequence (DNA): TGTGCCAGCCGAACCGGGACAGGAATCTACGAGCAGTACTTC.

In the case of this clonotype: One end of the junction is discordant with germline, which a read error may explain. The chain links TRBV30 to TRBJ2-4; tentatively, D is TRBD2 (5 bases). This CDR3 comprises 15 residues. The germline CDR1 and CDR2 sequences are GTSNPN and SVGIG (reference sequence). The CDR3 protein is CAWSVSDLAKNILYF. In DNA, the CDR3 is TGTGCCTGGAGTGTAAGTGACCTAGCTAAAAACATTCTGTACTTC.

The chain has TRBV6-6 and TRBJ2-5; 12 bases line up with TRBD2. The CDR3 sequence is 17 residues long. In germline, CDR1 is MNHNY, CDR2 SVGAGI (reference sequence). After removal of 5 bases from V and 1 base from J, the junction contained 8 bases not matched to a gene. The DNA of the CDR3 is TGTGCCAGCAGTAGACTAGCGGGGGCGAATCCCCAAGAGACCCAGTACTTC. Encoded protein: CASSRLAGANPQETQYF.